This TCR beta chain comes out of a study of cytomegalovirus exposure and HLA in healthy donors (dated by TCRdb to about 2017). Describing the broader study: According to an earlier analysis of 587 of the donors, some 180 million T cells yielded 100 million or so unique TCR beta sequences and about 300 Gb of sequence data. The study aimed to test whether signatures of past pathogen exposure could be identified by cataloging public T cell receptors. Five DR-DQ haplotypes were treated as single units for association and clustering because of strong linkage in the cohort. In a later genetic analysis, genome-wide SNP genotypes for about three fifths of the 666 donors were used, and that subset was treated as a discovery cohort. Donor age, sex, ethnicity and CMV serostatus were compiled together with the repertoire data. The genetic ancestry cluster associated with self-reported Caucasian donors included over 80% of the roughly 400 genotyped donors. Both class I and class II loci were covered by HLA typing, at four-digit resolution. To study patterns of TCR occurrence, a later analysis re-analyzed previously published TCR beta repertoires from 600 to 750 donors and added high-resolution HLA genotyping. Rather than drawing on any new phenotypic data, the later analysis identified candidate immune exposures from TCR beta sequences and the way those sequences occurred across donors. The T cell repertoires of under 750 subjects were profiled by immunosequencing and related to cytomegalovirus serostatus. An early release covering 500 to 750 HLA-typed donors comprised about 300 gigabases of sequencing data and about 90 million unique TCR sequences. Every repertoire in the discovery cohort had been generated on one and the same sequencing platform. Besides the first cohort of 550 to 750 subjects, a separate validation cohort made up of roughly 130 different subjects was used. To predict cytomegalovirus infection status, the study combined high-throughput TCR immunosequencing, statistical association of individual TCRs with disease status, and machine learning. Typing coverage differed by locus: A, B, C, DRB1 and DQB1 were typed in roughly 620-630 donors, DQA1 in about 500, DPA1 in 606, and DPB1 in 400 to 480. An earlier analysis of approximately 630 of the donors applied high-throughput TCR beta sequencing to assess whether each TCR beta V gene segment acted as functional or pseudogenic. On average, about 240,000 unique TCR beta nucleotide sequences were sequenced per donor among 300 to 500 genotyped donors of the cohort, with roughly 18% of those sequences being non-productive. General conclusions and limits of the study: This cohort had only TCR beta chains sequenced, and the lack of alpha or paired-chain data limited which features could be detected. A further reported finding was that TCR beta sequences accurately predicted the HLA-A and HLA-B alleles for most subjects in the first cohort. A later analysis found that most CMV-associated TCR beta chains appeared HLA-restricted, with HLA associations seemingly driven largely by CMV exposure. In the study, approximately 160 TCR beta chains were listed as associated with cytomegalovirus. In an earlier analysis of approximately 590 of the donors, most TCR beta V segments were observed in productive rearrangements about 90% or about 30% of the time, broadly matching IMGT annotations. A group of highly shared sequence variants was considered likely to be a technical artifact of the sequencing pipeline. A later analysis found that HLA-associated TCR beta chains were more clonally expanded and had lower generation probabilities than equally common non-associated chains. While some public TCRs were present in many individuals, most TCR sequences turned up only very rarely across donors. According to a later analysis, parvovirus B19, influenza, CMV and Epstein-Barr virus appeared linked to several top co-occurrence clusters. A later genetic analysis associated a missense DCLRE1C variant with V-gene and J-gene trimming of TCR beta chains, and an independent cohort replicated the association. Compared with the 666-donor mean, donors in an Asian-associated ancestry cluster had fewer N-insertions in productive TCRs, according to a later genetic analysis. When HLA alleles, especially DR and DQ, strongly co-occurred, TCR associations were difficult to assign to individual alleles. The classifier was reported to diagnose cytomegalovirus status with high specificity and sensitivity in both the original and validation cohorts. In a later analysis, TCR association rates were found to vary across HLA loci, with the most associated TCRs seen for DRB1 alleles and the fewest for HLA-C alleles. HLA typing was unavailable for some donors at each locus, so association tests used only the typed subset. The earlier analysis of nearly 600 of the donors excluded fewer than 20 rarely observed V segments, including chromosome 9 orphons, because counts were too low. In vitro tests confirmed that a few of the cytomegalovirus-associated TCR beta chains recognize cytomegalovirus antigens. The 87-base-pair reads could not distinguish some IMGT-functional V segments, including TRBV6-2 and TRBV6-3, so those segments were excluded. The presence/absence analyses assumed that sequencing depth was roughly uniform across donors, and that assumption may not be true. Linkage disequilibrium might explain the correlated functional status among segregating V segments, but an unknown experimental factor could not be excluded. Immune exposure information for the cohort was limited to CMV serostatus. In a later analysis, more than 15,000 TCR beta sequences were associated with specific HLA alleles at a false discovery rate of 0.05. It was suggested by the authors that the approach could potentially be generalized to other disease states and immunological phenotypes.

The cohort consisted of approximately 690 healthy bone marrow donors. Cohort members were all nominally healthy when sampled, although unrecorded immune exposures were likely present. The donor tested CMV seropositive and was one of the 289 seropositive cohort members. Every donor gave a peripheral blood sample, and the peripheral blood mononuclear cells from that sample were used for TCR beta sequencing. The Qiagen DNeasy Blood Extraction Kit was used to extract genomic DNA from the blood cell samples. Taken from the germline V gene, the CDR1 and CDR2 loops are MNHEY and SVGAGI. The V end gives up 2 bases and the J end 3 bases, leaving 7 bases in the junction not matched to a gene. The CDR3 runs 16 residues from the cysteine to the phenylalanine. Just the 48-base CDR3 DNA is kept, in frame starting at base 1. Library prep was done by the immunoSEQ multiplex PCR assay. A mixture of 60 forward primers for TCR Vbeta segments and 13 reverse primers for TCR Jbeta segments was used in the multiplex PCR. The CDR3 region of rearranged TCR beta genes was amplified from genomic DNA by a multiplex PCR assay. On the Illumina HiSeq System, the amplified TCR beta libraries were sequenced as 87-base-pair reads. On the authors' methods: A later analysis tallied about 77 million unique TCR beta chains across the 700 or so repertoires, and 10 million to 11 million of those chains were shared by two or more donors. A nearest-neighbor algorithm error-corrected the raw reads and collapsed the reads into unique sequences, merging closely related sequences to remove PCR and sequencing errors. V, D and J gene segments were assigned by aligning CDR3 sequences to IMGT reference sequences. Each retained sequence needed at least a six-nucleotide match to both a V gene segment and a J gene segment. Rearrangements were classified as productive when the CDR3 lacked stop codons and remained in frame with V and J, and all other rearrangements were classified as non-productive. CDR3 was defined by IMGT convention, running from the second conserved V-encoded cysteine to the conserved J-encoded phenylalanine. The earlier analysis of about 500 of the donors excluded sequences that lacked an unambiguous match to a single V gene segment. An earlier analysis of approximately 590 of the donors classified V segments as functional when productive rearrangements were above 56.7% and as segregating when the standard deviation between donors was above 5%. A statistical classification framework was built for diagnosing cytomegalovirus status from the catalog of TCR beta chain sequences. V and J gene assignment, in a later analysis, came from comparing TCR nucleotide sequences with IMGT/GENE-DB human TR gene sequences. The TCRdist pipeline was used in a later analysis to assign CDR3 sequences and most-parsimonious VDJ recombination scenarios. In a later analysis, each TCR beta chain was defined by its CDR3 amino acid sequence together with its V-gene family, and reads without a unique V-gene family were excluded. To address suspected cross-contamination and a sequencing artifact, a later analysis removed 550 to 750 highly shared, low-generation-probability nucleotide sequences. A later analysis calculated a clonal expansion index for each public chain from normalized within-repertoire ranks of inferred template counts. A later analysis computed generation probabilities with a VDJ recombination model fitted to out-of-frame rearrangements, and checked the results against IGoR. A later analysis scored TCR-TCR, TCR-HLA and TCR-CMV co-occurrence with hypergeometric tests, applying a repertoire-size bias correction to TCR pairs. To estimate false discovery rates, a later analysis permuted the HLA or CMV assignments 20 times. In a later analysis, co-occurring TCRs were grouped with DBSCAN, and TCRdist sequence similarity was added when clustering was performed within HLA-allele-positive subsets. Repertoires with fewer than 30,000 or more than 120,000 public chains were left out of co-occurrence clustering, as were five repertoires with anomalous nucleotide sharing. The source is immuneACCESS, and TCRdb retained only in-frame sequences with V and J called. Part of the clones is not carried over; for the studies checked, unresolved V genes explain less than half of this, and the remainder is unexplained. V, J and clone size are those of that table, while D and trimming were read from the DNA. The sample table lists around 170,000 clones, around 80% of them with a count of one. About 6% of the sample lies in the top ten.

Points on this clone: No cognate antigen has been identified for it. No base qualities exist here, and no much larger clone lies one base off it.

The rearranged chain carries TRBV6-5 and TRBJ2-7; a stretch of 10 junction bases matches TRBD1. The TCR comes from a man in his forties or fifties in good health and CMV-seropositive. The sample comprised PBMCs. The CDR3 here reads CASSYGGQGGIYEQYF. At the DNA level, the sequence is TGTGCCAGCAGTTACGGAGGACAGGGGGGAATCTACGAGCAGTACTTC.